This T cell receptor (beta chain) comes out of a study of T cells after posttransplantation cyclophosphamide. Study conclusions and caveats: Donor-recipient repertoire similarity was low at 1-2 months, rising over year one.

Note on this clone: Its antigen remains unknown.

CDR1 is SGHRS, CDR2 YFSETQ, per germline. This CDR3 comprises 15 residues. Trimming cost V 4 bases and J 2 bases; bases outside gene matches: 3. On the day of bone marrow donation, the related graft donor provided peripheral blood. Assay used: immunoSEQ multiplex PCR; TCRdb lists only in-frame clones, some missing. In the table there are 21,000 or so clones, approximately 98% of which are singletons. The chain employs TRBV5-1 and TRBJ2-5; 12 bases line up with TRBD2. The sample consisted of naive CD8+ T cells sorted from PBMCs. The sequence was obtained from a man in his forties in good health, CMV-negative, and a related stem cell transplant donor. CDR3 coding DNA: TGCGCCAGCAGCGAGGGGACTAGCGGGCAAGAGACCCAGTACTTC. The encoded protein is CASSEGTSGQETQYF.